The present entry profiles one T cell receptor beta chain with its context. It lacks a known antigen. The CDR3 end shows no conserved phenylalanine or tryptophan, and so a read error is likely. These data are taken from a study of blood T cells in healthy people across ages (dated by TCRdb to between 2014 and 2017). Regarding the complete study: In model experiments, template switching captured about one uniquely barcoded TCR beta cDNA molecule for every two T cells. The donors were split into four age groups: young (average about 16 years), middle-aged (about 40), aged (more than 55) and long-lived (roughly 80). To track age-related changes in TCR beta repertoire diversity, the study relied on deep sequencing normalized with unique cDNA molecular identifiers. For two donors (one aged 18 to 30 and one aged 80 or older), the study analyzed two additional independent replicas of 1 million unique cDNA reads from the same blood draw. To avoid experimental bias, donors of different ages were distributed randomly across sequencing lanes.

Beyond this particular receptor, the publication reports: Observed TCR beta diversity per million T cells fell roughly linearly with age, and a significant reduction was already apparent by age about 36. Donor CMV infection status was unknown, potentially confounding age-related changes in expanded clonotypes. Estimates of total diversity based on one million sequenced T cells were considered lower bounds and underestimates. Conclusive comparison of naive and antigen-experienced compartments was prevented by the profiling of bulk unsorted PBMCs. The percentage of naive T cells measured by flow cytometry correlated strongly with observed TCR beta diversity. The long-lived group showed more naive CD4+ T cells, fewer expanded clones and increased TCR diversity than the aged group, suggesting age selection.

CDR1 and CDR2 are read off the germline V gene as SGHRS and YFSETQ. The trim is 3 bases for V and 7 bases for J, with a gap of 8 bases between the germline ends. The CDR3 is 11 residues long, counting both termini. Just the 33-base CDR3 DNA is kept, in frame starting at base 1. The donors were some 36 Caucasian individuals from Russia, aged 6 to 90 years, who were systemically healthy. Each donor gave 8.5 to 10 milliliters of peripheral blood, collected into EDTA-treated Vacutainer tubes. Ficoll-Paque density-gradient centrifugation was used to isolate PBMCs, with at least 7 million per sample. Trizol reagent was used to extract total RNA from the PBMCs, yielding at least 5 micrograms per sample. For every donor, flow cytometry on a PBMC aliquot measured the percentage of naive CD45RAhigh/CD27high T cells. Library generation was performed with 5' RACE. Sequencing instrument: Illumina HiSeq 2500. A second PCR of about 7 to 12 cycles was run with a J-beta primer mix and a sample-barcoded 5' primer. A unique molecular identifier was introduced onto each TCR beta cDNA molecule by a template-switch 5' adaptor carrying 12 random nucleotides. At least 2.5 million CDR3-containing paired-end reads were obtained from each sample. First-strand cDNA was synthesized from all RNA with the Mint cDNA synthesis kit, primed by a TRBC-specific oligonucleotide. Following uracil-DNA glycosylase treatment, a first 18-cycle PCR with universal primers M1SS and BC2_uni_R was performed on all cDNA. As for how the authors treated the data: For normalization, 1 million high-quality reads, each with a distinct molecular identifier, were randomly selected from each sample. Instead of being binned into consensus sequences, reads with shared molecular identifiers were discarded. MiTCR, run with a Q25 quality threshold and the strictest error-elimination algorithm, handled CDR3 identification, clonotype clustering and error correction. A nonparametric unseen species model using Euler transformation provided a lower-bound estimate of total TCR beta diversity. In TCRdb, the public reads were trimmed at Q25 with fastp and aligned with MiXCR, with productive beta chains retained. Entries are consolidated by CDR3 protein sequence, retaining the most common genes and DNA. The V and J calls follow TCRdb's processing rather than the paper's. Present in this sample are more than 700,000 distinct CDR3 sequences, about 46% of which were seen just once. Jointly, the top ten make up around 18% of the sample.

The origin of this receptor is a man older than 75 in good health. This sequence uses TRBV5-1 and TRBJ2-7; the D gene remains uncertain. Sequences were obtained from blood. The CDR3 reads CASSYYEEQYL. The DNA sequence is given as TGCGCCAGCAGCTACTACGAGGAGCAGTACTTA.